This T cell receptor (beta chain) came from a study of OX40 agonist ivuxolimab in advanced cancers. The assay was immunoSEQ multiplex PCR, and TCRdb's table has in-frame clones only and misses some. The data hold 70,000 to 95,000 clones, with about 90% observed a single time. V dropped 4 bases and J dropped 4; count of bases not matched to a gene: 5. Germline V gene data show CDR1 as LNHDA and CDR2 as SQIVND (reference sequence). This CDR3 has 15 amino acids. This TCR came from an adult with an advanced solid tumor such as melanoma, head and neck, liver or kidney cancer. The sequencing used CD4+ or CD8+ T cells sorted from blood, collected in a trial of the OX40 agonist ivuxolimab. The gene calls are TRBV19 and TRBJ1-1, with 11 bases matching TRBD1. The CDR3 DNA follows: TGTGCCAGTAGTACCTCCGGGACAGGGGGCACTGAAGCTTTCTTT. This translates into CASSTSGTGGTEAFF.